This T cell receptor beta chain was recorded in a study of blood T cell repertoires in COVID-19 (dated by TCRdb to 2018 to 2020). For the study in its entirety: Samples from collaborators originated in the United States, Italy and Spain and spanned both the acute and convalescent phases of COVID-19. A freely available public database, intended as a resource for researchers studying the immune response to SARS-CoV-2, is where the repertoires were released. The prospective study material was composed of cDNA or gDNA derived from T cells, B-cell-depleted T cells, or PBMCs. Where available, HLA class I and class II types were taken from metadata supplied by the sample provider and were not determined by assay-based typing. The samples were drawn from the first 160 participants of the ongoing ImmuneRACE study and from some 1,300 subjects provided by 6 global collaborators. The dataset comprised deeply sampled blood TCRbeta repertoires from subjects exposed to, actively infected with, or recovered from COVID-19. Nearly every sample came with metadata listing a de-identified subject ID, COVID-19 status, age in years and sex. Broad study findings and their caveats: The quantity of clinical and demographic metadata differed by source and by participant and was supplied without curation.

As concerns this clone: Its antigen specificity is not known. No base qualities exist here, and no much larger clone lies one base off it.

Collaborating institutions collected whole blood in K2EDTA tubes following their own protocols. Collaborator samples were shipped for TCRbeta analysis as frozen whole blood, isolated PBMCs, or DNA extracted from either sample type. From the germline V gene, CDR1 is SQVTM and CDR2 is ANQGSEA. From cysteine to phenylalanine, the CDR3 is 13 amino acids long. Of all the DNA, just the CDR3 is kept, 39 bases in frame from base 1. Trimming at the junction amounts to 3 bases on V and 0 bases on J, and the germline ends lie 8 bases apart. The immunoSEQ Assay, a bias-controlled multiplex PCR, was used to amplify TCRbeta CDR3 regions from genomic DNA. On the authors' methods: Nucleated cell counts per sample were estimated from amplification of reference gene primers within the assay. Sequence reads were collapsed and filtered to measure the absolute abundance of every unique TCRbeta CDR3 rearrangement. Productive Simpson clonality was computed per sample as the square root of Simpson's diversity index over productive rearrangements. Here the immuneACCESS table is served through TCRdb, limited to in-frame sequences with V and J called. Missing clones are a known gap in these copies; in checked studies unresolved V genes cover under half, and the rest lacks a known reason. V, J and clone size derive from that table, while D and trimming were established from the DNA sequence. The sample has under 80,000 clones on record, 65% to 90% of them singletons. The top ten constitute around two fifths of the sample.

The V and J genes are TRBV29-1 and TRBJ2-5; a tentative D match to TRBD1 spans 6 bases. The sequenced material came from peripheral blood. The sequence came from a man older than 75 with acute or convalescent COVID-19. The CDR3 here reads CSVDRGNQETQYF. Read as DNA, the sequence is TGCAGCGTTGACAGGGGCAACCAAGAGACCCAGTACTTC.